A selection of T cell receptor beta chains follows, all from one sample in a study of blood T cells in healthy people across ages. TCRdb re-analysed the 5' RACE reads in MiXCR, keeping a single row per CDR3 protein. The sample carries hundreds of thousands of distinct CDR3 sequences, roughly 40% recorded once. The sequenced sample consisted of blood. All receptors come from a man aged 18-30 years in good health. Each CDR3 is given with its conserved first and last residue. The D gene is left open where the match is weak. The size entry is marked missing in some rows and otherwise reads once, few, many or a size class.

CDR3nt: TGTGCCAGCAGCCCCTTTCTACAAACTCCTAACGATGGCTACACCTTC; CDR3aa: CASSPFLQTPNDGYTF; j_gene: TRBJ1-2; abundance: -; v_gene: TRBV4-2; d_gene: -
CDR3nt: TGTGCCAGCAGTTTAGTTCCGGGGAGCTCCTATAATTCACCCCTCCACTTT; CDR3aa: CASSLVPGSSYNSPLHF; j_gene: TRBJ1-6; abundance: -; v_gene: TRBV27; d_gene: -
CDR3nt: TGTGCCAGCAGCTTAGTTGACGGGGAGCTGTTTTTT; CDR3aa: CASSLVDGELFF; j_gene: TRBJ2-2; abundance: many; v_gene: TRBV7-2; d_gene: -
CDR3nt: TGTGCCAGCAGGGGCAGCACCTATAATTCACCCCTCCACTTT; CDR3aa: CASRGSTYNSPLHF; j_gene: TRBJ1-6; abundance: few; v_gene: TRBV7-2; d_gene: -
CDR3nt: TGCAGTGCTACCCCCATGGAAGCTTTCTTT; CDR3aa: CSATPMEAFF; j_gene: TRBJ1-1; abundance: few; v_gene: TRBV20-1; d_gene: -
CDR3nt: TGTGCCAGCAACCGACAGGGGAGGGATACGCAGTATTTT; CDR3aa: CASNRQGRDTQYF; j_gene: TRBJ2-3; abundance: few; v_gene: TRBV6-6; d_gene: TRBD1
CDR3nt: TGTGCCAGCAGTTTAGCGGCCGGGCGTAATGAGCAGTTCTTC; CDR3aa: CASSLAAGRNEQFF; j_gene: TRBJ2-1; abundance: -; v_gene: TRBV27; d_gene: -
CDR3nt: TGTGCCAGCAGCCAAGATTTACGGGGCGATGAGCAGTTCTTC; CDR3aa: CASSQDLRGDEQFF; j_gene: TRBJ2-1; abundance: few; v_gene: TRBV3-1; d_gene: -
CDR3nt: TGTGCCAGCAGCCAAGGGGGACTAGTAATGAGTCCCCAGTACTTC; CDR3aa: CASSQGGLVMSPQYF; j_gene: TRBJ2-5; abundance: -; v_gene: TRBV7-3; d_gene: TRBD2
CDR3nt: TGCGCCAGCAGCCGCGGAGATGAAGCTTTCTTT; CDR3aa: CASSRGDEAFF; j_gene: TRBJ1-1; abundance: many; v_gene: TRBV4-3; d_gene: -
CDR3nt: TGTGCCTGGAGTGTACCTAGCGGGGAATCCGGGGAGCTGTTTTTT; CDR3aa: CAWSVPSGESGELFF; j_gene: TRBJ2-2; abundance: few; v_gene: TRBV30; d_gene: TRBD2
CDR3nt: TGCGCCAGCAGCTTGGCCGGACTTGAGCGGGGAGACAATGAGCAGTTCTTC; CDR3aa: CASSLAGLERGDNEQFF; j_gene: TRBJ2-1; abundance: many; v_gene: TRBV5-1; d_gene: TRBD2
CDR3nt: TGTGCCAGCAGCTTAGTAGGGGGAGGGTCTGAAGCTTTCTTT; CDR3aa: CASSLVGGGSEAFF; j_gene: TRBJ1-1; abundance: -; v_gene: TRBV11-2; d_gene: -
CDR3nt: TGTGCCATAGGGGCAGCCTACCAAGAGACCCAGTACTTC; CDR3aa: CAIGAAYQETQYF; j_gene: TRBJ2-5; abundance: -; v_gene: TRBV10-3; d_gene: -
CDR3nt: TGTGCCACCAGCAGAGATTATAGCTACCAGCAGTACTTC; CDR3aa: CATSRDYSYQQYF; j_gene: TRBJ2-7; abundance: -; v_gene: TRBV15; d_gene: -
CDR3nt: TGTGCCAGCACCCAGACCCGGACCGATGAAAAACTGTTTTTT; CDR3aa: CASTQTRTDEKLFF; j_gene: TRBJ1-4; abundance: -; v_gene: TRBV12-3/TRBV12-4; d_gene: -
CDR3nt: TGTGCCAGCAGTTCCCGAGGGACAGGGGTGCATGAGCAGTTCTTC; CDR3aa: CASSSRGTGVHEQFF; j_gene: TRBJ2-1; abundance: -; v_gene: TRBV12-3/TRBV12-4; d_gene: TRBD1
CDR3nt: TGTGCCAGCAGCTCCGCGACAGGGAAGGCCACTGAAGCTTTCTTT; CDR3aa: CASSSATGKATEAFF; j_gene: TRBJ1-1; abundance: -; v_gene: TRBV5-5; d_gene: TRBD1
CDR3nt: TGTGCCAGCAGCGTCCGCGGACTTTCGGCCGGAAACACCATATATTTT; CDR3aa: CASSVRGLSAGNTIYF; j_gene: TRBJ1-3; abundance: -; v_gene: TRBV5-6; d_gene: -
CDR3nt: TGCGCCAGCAGCCAAGGGCGGCGTAGCGGGGGGCGGACAGATACGCAGTATTTT; CDR3aa: CASSQGRRSGGRTDTQYF; j_gene: TRBJ2-3; abundance: -; v_gene: TRBV4-1; d_gene: TRBD2
CDR3nt: TGTGCCAGCAGTGCGGTAGGAGGCCTAGCGGGAGCATCGGATACGCAGTATTTT; CDR3aa: CASSAVGGLAGASDTQYF; j_gene: TRBJ2-3; abundance: -; v_gene: TRBV25-1; d_gene: TRBD2
CDR3nt: TGTGCCAGCAGCTTAACTAGCGCTTTGAGCACCGGGGAGCTGTTTTTT; CDR3aa: CASSLTSALSTGELFF; j_gene: TRBJ2-2; abundance: -; v_gene: TRBV7-2; d_gene: TRBD2
CDR3nt: TGTGCCAGCAGTGACCGGGAAGAGCCCAATGAGCAGTTCTTC; CDR3aa: CASSDREEPNEQFF; j_gene: TRBJ2-1; abundance: -; v_gene: TRBV6-6; d_gene: -
CDR3nt: TGTGCCAGCGGAGATGAGCAGTTCTTC; CDR3aa: CASGDEQFF; j_gene: TRBJ2-1; abundance: many; v_gene: TRBV5-1; d_gene: -
CDR3nt: TGCGCCAGCAGCTTGGGGCTGCTAGAACAAGAGACCCAGTACTTC; CDR3aa: CASSLGLLEQETQYF; j_gene: TRBJ2-5; abundance: -; v_gene: TRBV5-1; d_gene: -
CDR3nt: TGCGCCAGCAGCCCCGGGACCCAGACCTACGAGCAGTACTTC; CDR3aa: CASSPGTQTYEQYF; j_gene: TRBJ2-7; abundance: -; v_gene: TRBV5-1; d_gene: -
CDR3nt: TGTGCCAGCGGCCTGACAGGGGCTGGGGCCAACGTCCTGACTTTC; CDR3aa: CASGLTGAGANVLTF; j_gene: TRBJ2-6; abundance: -; v_gene: TRBV12-3/TRBV12-4; d_gene: TRBD1
CDR3nt: TGTGCCACCAGCAGACCAGGGGTAGCTGAAGCTTTCTTT; CDR3aa: CATSRPGVAEAFF; j_gene: TRBJ1-1; abundance: -; v_gene: TRBV15; d_gene: -
CDR3nt: TGTGCCGGCAGCCTCCTCGGGACAGGGTATGAAAAACTGTTTTTT; CDR3aa: CAGSLLGTGYEKLFF; j_gene: TRBJ1-4; abundance: -; v_gene: TRBV12-3/TRBV12-4; d_gene: TRBD1
CDR3nt: TGCGCCAGCAGCTTTACTACTTCCTACGAGCAGTACTTC; CDR3aa: CASSFTTSYEQYF; j_gene: TRBJ2-7; abundance: few; v_gene: TRBV5-1; d_gene: -
CDR3nt: TGTGCCAGCAGTCCCCGTGTAGGGAAGCAAACCTCTAGCAATCAGCCCCAGCATTTT; CDR3aa: CASSPRVGKQTSSNQPQHF; j_gene: TRBJ1-5; abundance: few; v_gene: TRBV27; d_gene: -
CDR3nt: TGTGCCAGCAGCAAAACAGGGTTGGGGGGCATTCAGTACTTC; CDR3aa: CASSKTGLGGIQYF; j_gene: TRBJ2-4; abundance: -; v_gene: TRBV7-8; d_gene: -
CDR3nt: TGTGCCAGCAGTTTAACTAGCCGGGGCAATGAGCAGTACTTC; CDR3aa: CASSLTSRGNEQYF; j_gene: TRBJ2-7; abundance: -; v_gene: TRBV12-3/TRBV12-4; d_gene: -
CDR3nt: TGCAGTGCCCAAGGACTACTAGCCAAAAACATTCAGTACTTC; CDR3aa: CSAQGLLAKNIQYF; j_gene: TRBJ2-4; abundance: many; v_gene: TRBV20-1; d_gene: -
CDR3nt: TGTGCCATCAGTGAGTCGGGACAGGGAAACGTCGATACTACAGATACGCAGTATTTT; CDR3aa: CAISESGQGNVDTTDTQYF; j_gene: TRBJ2-3; abundance: -; v_gene: TRBV10-3; d_gene: TRBD1
CDR3nt: TGTGCCAGCAGCCAGCCACACCTAGGGGGGCCGGATTGGAATGAGCAGTTCTTC; CDR3aa: CASSQPHLGGPDWNEQFF; j_gene: TRBJ2-1; abundance: few; v_gene: TRBV9; d_gene: -
CDR3nt: TGTGCCAGCAGCTTTACCGGGACTTCCGCGGATACGCAGTATTTT; CDR3aa: CASSFTGTSADTQYF; j_gene: TRBJ2-3; abundance: few; v_gene: TRBV7-7; d_gene: -
CDR3nt: TGTGCCGGCCGCTTCGGGGGGCGCGGCTACACCTTC; CDR3aa: CAGRFGGRGYTF; j_gene: TRBJ1-2; abundance: few; v_gene: TRBV12-3/TRBV12-4; d_gene: -
CDR3nt: TGCAGTGCTAAACAGTGGGGGAAAGATACGCAGTATTTT; CDR3aa: CSAKQWGKDTQYF; j_gene: TRBJ2-3; abundance: few; v_gene: TRBV20-1; d_gene: -
CDR3nt: TGCAGCGTATCTAGCGGGGGGGCTAGCTACAATGAGCAGTACTTC; CDR3aa: CSVSSGGASYNEQYF; j_gene: TRBJ2-7; abundance: -; v_gene: TRBV29-1; d_gene: TRBD2
CDR3nt: TGTGCCTGCAGCTTGGGGGGGCAGAACAATGAGCAGTTCTTC; CDR3aa: CACSLGGQNNEQFF; j_gene: TRBJ2-1; abundance: -; v_gene: TRBV7-3; d_gene: -
CDR3nt: TGTGCCAGCAATAATCAAGGCTCTGGAAACACCATATATTTT; CDR3aa: CASNNQGSGNTIYF; j_gene: TRBJ1-3; abundance: -; v_gene: TRBV12-3/TRBV12-4; d_gene: -
CDR3nt: TGCAGTGCTAGAGATCTGGACTGGAGAGATACGCAGTATTTT; CDR3aa: CSARDLDWRDTQYF; j_gene: TRBJ2-3; abundance: -; v_gene: TRBV20-1; d_gene: -
CDR3nt: TGTGCCAGCAGCTTGGGGATTTATAATGAAAAACTGTTTTTT; CDR3aa: CASSLGIYNEKLFF; j_gene: TRBJ1-4; abundance: -; v_gene: TRBV7-2; d_gene: -
CDR3nt: TGTGCCAGCAGTCCCCGGCTGCGGGGGGACATTCAGTACTTC; CDR3aa: CASSPRLRGDIQYF; j_gene: TRBJ2-4; abundance: -; v_gene: TRBV12-3/TRBV12-4; d_gene: TRBD2
CDR3nt: TGTGCCAGCAGTGAATCTGCCCTTCGTCCCTACGAGCAGTACTTC; CDR3aa: CASSESALRPYEQYF; j_gene: TRBJ2-7; abundance: -; v_gene: TRBV2; d_gene: -
CDR3nt: TGTGCCAGCAGCTTAGCCGGGGGGGGGAGCAATGAGCAGTTCTTC; CDR3aa: CASSLAGGGSNEQFF; j_gene: TRBJ2-1; abundance: -; v_gene: TRBV7-2; d_gene: TRBD2
CDR3nt: TGTGCCAGCAGCTTAGGTGGAGGGGTTTTTCGCGATGAGCAGTTCTTC; CDR3aa: CASSLGGGVFRDEQFF; j_gene: TRBJ2-1; abundance: -; v_gene: TRBV7-2; d_gene: -
CDR3nt: TGTGCCAGCAGCTTAGTGCAGGGGAGCTCCTACGAGCAGTTCTTC; CDR3aa: CASSLVQGSSYEQFF; j_gene: TRBJ2-1; abundance: -; v_gene: TRBV7-2; d_gene: -
CDR3nt: TGCAGTGCCCGCGACAGGGGTCGATCACCCCTCCACTTT; CDR3aa: CSARDRGRSPLHF; j_gene: TRBJ1-6; abundance: -; v_gene: TRBV20-1; d_gene: TRBD1
CDR3nt: TGTGCCACCAGCAGAGATGACAGGGATAATTCACCCCTCCACTTT; CDR3aa: CATSRDDRDNSPLHF; j_gene: TRBJ1-6; abundance: few; v_gene: TRBV15; d_gene: TRBD1
CDR3nt: TGTGCCAGCAGCAGACTAGCGGGGGGGTCGGAGTACTTC; CDR3aa: CASSRLAGGSEYF; j_gene: TRBJ2-5; abundance: few; v_gene: TRBV3-1; d_gene: TRBD2
CDR3nt: TGTGCCATCAGGCTCGGACAGGGGGATGAGCAGTTCTTC; CDR3aa: CAIRLGQGDEQFF; j_gene: TRBJ2-1; abundance: -; v_gene: TRBV10-3; d_gene: TRBD1
CDR3nt: TGCAGTGCTACGAGCTTCGGGACTAGTACTTACGAGCAGTACTTC; CDR3aa: CSATSFGTSTYEQYF; j_gene: TRBJ2-7; abundance: once; v_gene: TRBV20-1; d_gene: TRBD2
CDR3nt: TGTGCCAGCAGCCTAGGGGTAGCGGGGTACCAAGAGACCCAGTACTTC; CDR3aa: CASSLGVAGYQETQYF; j_gene: TRBJ2-5; abundance: few; v_gene: TRBV7-3; d_gene: TRBD2
CDR3nt: TGTGCCAGCAGCTTAGAGTTCAGGGCCTCTGAGAACACTGAAGCTTTCTTT; CDR3aa: CASSLEFRASENTEAFF; j_gene: TRBJ1-1; abundance: few; v_gene: TRBV7-9; d_gene: -
CDR3nt: TGCAGTGCTAGCGGGGAAGCGGGGAAGGCTGAAGCTTTCTTT; CDR3aa: CSASGEAGKAEAFF; j_gene: TRBJ1-1; abundance: few; v_gene: TRBV20-1; d_gene: -
CDR3nt: TGTGCCAGCAGTGAAGCAAGACTGATGAATTCACCCCTCCACTTT; CDR3aa: CASSEARLMNSPLHF; j_gene: TRBJ1-6; abundance: -; v_gene: TRBV6-1; d_gene: -
CDR3nt: TGTGCCAGCAGTTTCCTTAGCGGGGGACAAGAGACCCAGTACTTC; CDR3aa: CASSFLSGGQETQYF; j_gene: TRBJ2-5; abundance: -; v_gene: TRBV28; d_gene: TRBD2
CDR3nt: TGCACCAGCAGCCGCGGTGGGAATGAGCAGTTCTTC; CDR3aa: CTSSRGGNEQFF; j_gene: TRBJ2-1; abundance: -; v_gene: TRBV4-3; d_gene: -